This TCR beta chain was profiled in a study of blood T cell repertoires in COVID-19. At the level of the study: Donors in the United States, Italy and Spain gave samples during acute or convalescent COVID-19. In each case, the material was cDNA or gDNA derived from T cells, B-cell-depleted T cells, or PBMCs.

Original data processing: The authors estimated nucleated cell counts from reference gene primer amplification. Generated by immunoSEQ multiplex PCR, the TCRdb table keeps only in-frame clones and is missing some. V, J and clone size derive from that table, while D and trimming were established from the DNA sequence. This table holds about 64,000 clones, roughly 85% found once. V was shortened by 4 bases and J by 1 base, with 14 bases between the two germline ends. This CDR3 has 15 amino acids. Germline V gives CDR1 SGHRS, CDR2 YFSETQ. What was sequenced was peripheral blood. This receptor was obtained from a man aged 40-50 years with acute or convalescent COVID-19. J is TRBJ1-1 and V is TRBV5-1; maybe TRBD1 (6 bases). CDR3 protein: CASSRRDIRNTEAFF. The CDR3 nucleotides are TGCGCCAGCAGCAGACGGGACATTAGGAACACTGAAGCTTTCTTT.